The sequence of this TCR beta chain was determined in a study of cytomegalovirus exposure and HLA in healthy donors. As to this clone: Its antigen is as yet unknown.

PCR used 60 Vbeta primers and 13 Jbeta primers. Sequencing used immunoSEQ multiplex PCR; TCRdb keeps in-frame clones, though not all of them. The table lists approximately 280,000 clones, 75% to 90% of them singletons. Study findings and constraints: Researchers counted about 150 TCR beta chains as cytomegalovirus-associated. Apparent HLA restriction characterized most CMV-associated TCR beta chains in a later analysis. Whilst most TCR sequences proved rare, a subset of public TCRs occurred across many donors.

This CDR3 is 15 amino acids long. Germline V lookup: CDR1 SGHVS, CDR2 FNYEAQ. V shed 0 bases and J 8 bases; nucleotides not matched to a gene: 6. This clonotype was obtained from a man in his forties in good health and CMV-seropositive. Sequenced: PBMCs. The chain recombines TRBV7-6 with TRBJ1-4; TRBD1 agrees at 7 bases. This CDR3 is CASSLAGAGGEKLFF. CDR3 bases: TGTGCCAGCAGCTTAGCCGGCGCAGGGGGAGAAAAACTGTTTTTT.